The rows below give T cell receptor beta chains drawn from one sample of a study of cytomegalovirus exposure and HLA in healthy donors. Some clones are missing from TCRdb's copy, which holds only in-frame ones; the method was immunoSEQ multiplex PCR. The sample totals about 150,000 clones; its top ten clones hold approximately 2.3%. The sequencing sample was made of PBMCs. The source is a man younger than 45 in good health and CMV-seronegative. CDR3s include the opening cysteine and the closing phenylalanine or tryptophan. Each record gives: D gene, V gene, J gene, CDR3 protein, CDR3 DNA. The D gene is left open where the match is weak.

D gene: TRBD1; V gene: TRBV19; J gene: TRBJ2-7; CDR3 protein: CASSAAGGFTYEQYF; CDR3 DNA: TGTGCCAGTAGTGCGGCAGGGGGTTTTACCTACGAGCAGTACTTC
D gene: .; V gene: TRBV18; J gene: TRBJ2-7; CDR3 protein: CASSPPGRGTYEQYF; CDR3 DNA: TGTGCCAGCTCACCTCCGGGGAGGGGGACCTACGAGCAGTACTTC
D gene: .; V gene: TRBV9; J gene: TRBJ2-1; CDR3 protein: CASSLYDGPEQFF; CDR3 DNA: TGTGCCAGCAGCCTTTACGATGGGCCTGAGCAGTTCTTC
D gene: .; V gene: TRBV7-3; J gene: TRBJ2-3; CDR3 protein: CASSLDSSASTDTQYF; CDR3 DNA: TGTGCCAGCAGCTTGGACTCCAGCGCTAGCACAGATACGCAGTATTTT
D gene: .; V gene: TRBV7-9; J gene: TRBJ2-6; CDR3 protein: CASSTDSSGANVLTF; CDR3 DNA: TGTGCCAGCAGCACCGACAGCTCTGGGGCCAACGTCCTGACTTTC
D gene: TRBD1; V gene: TRBV10-1; J gene: TRBJ1-1; CDR3 protein: CASSSRTGGSAEAFF; CDR3 DNA: TGCGCCAGCAGTTCGCGGACAGGGGGTTCTGCTGAAGCTTTCTTT
D gene: TRBD2; V gene: TRBV15; J gene: TRBJ2-1; CDR3 protein: CATSRGGLAGVNEQFF; CDR3 DNA: TGTGCCACCAGCAGGGGAGGACTAGCGGGAGTTAATGAGCAGTTCTTC
D gene: TRBD1; V gene: TRBV5-1; J gene: TRBJ1-2; CDR3 protein: CASSTGQPDRGYTF; CDR3 DNA: TGCGCCAGCAGCACGGGACAGCCCGATAGGGGCTACACCTTC
D gene: .; V gene: TRBV6-4; J gene: TRBJ2-3; CDR3 protein: CASSDRDFSDTQYF; CDR3 DNA: TGTGCCAGCAGTGACAGGGACTTTTCAGATACGCAGTATTTT
D gene: .; V gene: TRBV10-2; J gene: TRBJ1-1; CDR3 protein: CASMRTIGNTEAFF; CDR3 DNA: TGCGCCAGCATGCGGACAATCGGGAACACTGAAGCTTTCTTT
D gene: .; V gene: TRBV7-8; J gene: TRBJ1-2; CDR3 protein: CASSPLGNRGYTF; CDR3 DNA: TGTGCCAGCAGCCCCCTCGGGAACCGGGGCTACACCTTC
D gene: TRBD2; V gene: TRBV4-3; J gene: TRBJ2-5; CDR3 protein: CASSRREGGQETQYF; CDR3 DNA: TGCGCCAGCAGCCGGCGGGAGGGAGGGCAAGAGACCCAGTACTTC
D gene: TRBD1; V gene: TRBV6-6; J gene: TRBJ2-7; CDR3 protein: CASSIDQGAREQYF; CDR3 DNA: TGTGCCAGCAGTATAGACCAGGGGGCGCGTGAGCAGTACTTC
D gene: TRBD1; V gene: TRBV28; J gene: TRBJ1-5; CDR3 protein: CASSLDGTGVPQHF; CDR3 DNA: TGTGCCAGCAGTTTAGACGGGACAGGCGTGCCCCAGCATTTT
D gene: TRBD1; V gene: TRBV6-1; J gene: TRBJ2-1; CDR3 protein: CASHAGTGYNEQFF; CDR3 DNA: TGTGCCAGCCATGCCGGGACAGGGTACAATGAGCAGTTCTTC
D gene: .; V gene: TRBV29-1; J gene: TRBJ2-1; CDR3 protein: CSGGPSSNEQFF; CDR3 DNA: TGCAGCGGGGGGCCTAGCAGCAATGAGCAGTTCTTC
D gene: TRBD2; V gene: TRBV11-3; J gene: TRBJ2-1; CDR3 protein: CASSSRTSNEQFF; CDR3 DNA: TGTGCCAGCAGCTCCAGGACTAGCAATGAGCAGTTCTTC
D gene: TRBD1; V gene: TRBV11-3; J gene: TRBJ2-2; CDR3 protein: CASSPQTGTVSNTGELFF; CDR3 DNA: TGTGCCAGCAGCCCGCAAACCGGGACAGTTTCGAACACCGGGGAGCTGTTTTTT
D gene: TRBD1; V gene: TRBV2; J gene: TRBJ1-2; CDR3 protein: CASREQGIVSYGYTF; CDR3 DNA: TGTGCCAGCAGGGAACAGGGGATAGTAAGCTATGGCTACACCTTC
D gene: .; V gene: TRBV4-2; J gene: TRBJ1-1; CDR3 protein: CASSQDRRGGTEAFF; CDR3 DNA: TGTGCCAGCAGCCAAGATCGGAGGGGAGGGACTGAAGCTTTCTTT
D gene: TRBD2; V gene: TRBV6-5; J gene: TRBJ2-1; CDR3 protein: CASSYSSGRTNEQFF; CDR3 DNA: TGTGCCAGCAGTTACTCGAGCGGGAGAACTAATGAGCAGTTCTTC
D gene: TRBD2; V gene: TRBV5-6; J gene: TRBJ2-2; CDR3 protein: CASSLGLSGSTTGELFF; CDR3 DNA: TGTGCCAGCAGCTTGGGCCTTAGCGGGAGCACAACCGGGGAGCTGTTTTTT
D gene: .; V gene: TRBV28; J gene: TRBJ1-1; CDR3 protein: CASSLGGTGYRTEAFF; CDR3 DNA: TGTGCCAGCAGTTTAGGGGGAACAGGGTATCGGACTGAAGCTTTCTTT
D gene: TRBD1; V gene: TRBV29-1; J gene: TRBJ2-1; CDR3 protein: CSVVQGRNEQFF; CDR3 DNA: TGCAGCGTTGTACAGGGGCGGAATGAGCAGTTCTTC
D gene: .; V gene: TRBV18; J gene: TRBJ1-2; CDR3 protein: CASSSQGSGGYTF; CDR3 DNA: TGTGCCAGCTCATCGCAGGGGAGTGGAGGCTACACCTTC
D gene: .; V gene: TRBV7-2; J gene: TRBJ2-1; CDR3 protein: CASSQGLYNEQFF; CDR3 DNA: TGTGCCAGCAGCCAGGGGTTATACAATGAGCAGTTCTTC